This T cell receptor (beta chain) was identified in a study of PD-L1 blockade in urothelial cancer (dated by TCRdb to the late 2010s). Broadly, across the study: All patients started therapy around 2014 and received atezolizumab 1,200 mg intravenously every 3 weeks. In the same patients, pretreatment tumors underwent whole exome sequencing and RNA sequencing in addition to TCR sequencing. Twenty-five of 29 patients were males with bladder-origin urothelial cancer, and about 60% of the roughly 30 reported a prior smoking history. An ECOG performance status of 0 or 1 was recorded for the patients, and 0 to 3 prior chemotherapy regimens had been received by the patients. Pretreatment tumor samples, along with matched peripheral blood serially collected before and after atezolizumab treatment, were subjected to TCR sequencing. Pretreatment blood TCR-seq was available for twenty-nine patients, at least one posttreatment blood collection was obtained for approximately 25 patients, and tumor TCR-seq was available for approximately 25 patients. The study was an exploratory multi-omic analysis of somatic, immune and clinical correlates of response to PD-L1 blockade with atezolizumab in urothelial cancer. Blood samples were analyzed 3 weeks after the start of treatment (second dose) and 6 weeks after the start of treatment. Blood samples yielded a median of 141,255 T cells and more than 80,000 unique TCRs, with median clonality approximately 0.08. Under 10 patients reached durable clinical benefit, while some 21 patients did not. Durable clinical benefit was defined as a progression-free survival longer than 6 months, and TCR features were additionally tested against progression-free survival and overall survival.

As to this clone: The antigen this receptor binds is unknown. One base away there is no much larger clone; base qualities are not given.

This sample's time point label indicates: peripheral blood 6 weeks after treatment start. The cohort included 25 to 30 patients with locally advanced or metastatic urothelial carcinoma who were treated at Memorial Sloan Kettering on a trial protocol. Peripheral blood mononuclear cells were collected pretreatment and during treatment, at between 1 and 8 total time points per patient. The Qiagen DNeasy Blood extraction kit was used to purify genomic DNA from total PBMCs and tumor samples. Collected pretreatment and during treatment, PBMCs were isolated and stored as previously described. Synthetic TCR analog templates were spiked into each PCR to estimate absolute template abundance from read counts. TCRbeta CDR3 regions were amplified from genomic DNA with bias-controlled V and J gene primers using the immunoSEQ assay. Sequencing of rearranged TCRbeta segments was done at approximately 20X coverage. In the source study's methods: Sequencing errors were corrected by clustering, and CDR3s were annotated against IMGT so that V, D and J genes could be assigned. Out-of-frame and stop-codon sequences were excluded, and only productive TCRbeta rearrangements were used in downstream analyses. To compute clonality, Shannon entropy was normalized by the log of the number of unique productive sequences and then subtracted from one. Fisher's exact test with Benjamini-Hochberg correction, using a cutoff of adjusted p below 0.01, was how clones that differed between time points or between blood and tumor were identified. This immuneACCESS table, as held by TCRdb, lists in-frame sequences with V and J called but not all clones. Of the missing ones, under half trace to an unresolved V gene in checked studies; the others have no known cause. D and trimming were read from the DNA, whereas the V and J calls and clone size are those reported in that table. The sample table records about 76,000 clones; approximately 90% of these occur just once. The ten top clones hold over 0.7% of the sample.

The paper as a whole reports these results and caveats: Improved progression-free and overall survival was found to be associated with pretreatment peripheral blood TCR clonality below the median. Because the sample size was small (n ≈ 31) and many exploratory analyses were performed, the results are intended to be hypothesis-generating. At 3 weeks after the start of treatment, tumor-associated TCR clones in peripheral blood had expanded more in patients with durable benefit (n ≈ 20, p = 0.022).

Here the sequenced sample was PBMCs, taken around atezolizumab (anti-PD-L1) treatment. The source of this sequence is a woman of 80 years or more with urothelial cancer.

The CDR3 amino acid sequence is: CASSQDLAGGQETQYF. The DNA is as follows: TGCGCCAGCAGCCAAGATTTAGCGGGAGGCCAAGAGACCCAGTACTTC. The chain was built from TRBV4-1 and TRBJ2-5; TRBD2 lines up with 10 middle nucleotides. The germline V gene sets CDR1 to MGHRA and CDR2 to YSYEKL. Trimming accounts for 0 bases at V and 1 base at J, while the number of junction bases matched to no gene is 2. The CDR3, from cysteine to phenylalanine, totals 16 residues. CDR3 DNA is the only sequence kept; it has 48 bases, read in frame from the first base.